This T cell receptor (beta chain) stems from a study of blood T cell repertoires in COVID-19. Overall study: Both acute and convalescent COVID-19 samples were obtained from the United States, Italy and Spain. Nucleic acid was either cDNA or gDNA, and it came from T cells, B-cell-depleted T cells, or PBMCs.

V gave up 6 bases and J gave up 7 bases; unmatched junction bases: 6. The CDR3 consists of 13 residues. The V gene's germline CDR1 is LGHNT and CDR2 FRNRAP. Original processing methods: Scientists estimated how many nucleated cells there were by amplifying reference gene primers. This table comes from immunoSEQ multiplex PCR, and its TCRdb copy is limited to in-frame clones, with some not included. V and J calls and clone size are given by that table; D and trimming were obtained from the DNA. This sample yields approximately 94,000 clones, of which around four fifths are seen a single time; roughly 13% belongs to the top ten.

The sequencing input was peripheral blood. The genes are TRBV12-5 and TRBJ2-1; 7 bases align to TRBD1. The sequence derives from a man aged 45 to 65 with active or convalescent COVID-19. The CDR3 region has the DNA TGTGCTAGTGGGTCCCCCAGGGGGAATGAGCAGTTCTTC. Translation: CASGSPRGNEQFF.